A selection of T cell receptor beta chains follows, all from one sample in a study of cytomegalovirus exposure and HLA in healthy donors. Assay used: immunoSEQ multiplex PCR; TCRdb lists only in-frame clones, some missing. The repertoire has under 130,000 clones, around 74% of them found once; the top ten carry 1.3%. Sequencing input: PBMCs. The source of these receptors is a man between 35 and 55 years old in good health and CMV-seronegative. The CDR3 runs from the conserved cysteine through the conserved F or W. D genes are given only for firm matches. Only some rows state a clone size, as once, few, many or a class for expanded clones.

J gene | D gene | clone size | V gene | CDR3 DNA | CDR3 protein
TRBJ2-7 | TRBD1 | NA | TRBV7-9 | TGTGCCAGCAGCCCCTGGACAGGGAATCCCTACGAGCAGTACTTC | CASSPWTGNPYEQYF
TRBJ2-3 | TRBD2 | few | TRBV2 | TGTGCCAGCAGTTCCCGAGGCGGGACTAGCGGGGGGGCAGATACGCAGTATTTT | CASSSRGGTSGGADTQYF
TRBJ2-5 | TRBD2 | NA | TRBV28 | TGTGCCAGCAGTTTAGCGGGGGAAGGGGAGACCCAGTACTTC | CASSLAGEGETQYF
TRBJ2-3 | NA | NA | TRBV7-3 | TGTGCCAGCAGCTTAGGCGGGGCCAGGGATACGCAGTATTTT | CASSLGGARDTQYF
TRBJ2-4 | NA | NA | TRBV10-3 | TGTGCCATCAGTGAGTCGATGGGCTCTCTCGGTGGGCAGTACTTC | CAISESMGSLGGQYF
TRBJ2-4 | NA | few | TRBV5-4 | TGTGCCAGCAGGGAAGGACTTACCACCAAAAACATTCAGTACTTC | CASREGLTTKNIQYF
TRBJ1-3 | TRBD1 | NA | TRBV4-1 | TGCGCCAGCAGCCCCGACAGGGGAAGTGGGAACACCATATATTTT | CASSPDRGSGNTIYF
TRBJ1-6 | NA | once | TRBV5-4 | TGTGCCAGCAGCTTGGAGCGGAGCTCCTATAATTCACCCCTCCACTTT | CASSLERSSYNSPLHF
TRBJ1-4 | NA | NA | TRBV7-9 | TGTTCCAGCAGCTGGGAAGGGGATAATGAAAAACTGTTTTTT | CSSSWEGDNEKLFF
TRBJ2-7 | NA | NA | TRBV6-5 | TGTGCCAGCACTTCTGGCCCCCCCCGCCACGAGCAGTACTTC | CASTSGPPRHEQYF